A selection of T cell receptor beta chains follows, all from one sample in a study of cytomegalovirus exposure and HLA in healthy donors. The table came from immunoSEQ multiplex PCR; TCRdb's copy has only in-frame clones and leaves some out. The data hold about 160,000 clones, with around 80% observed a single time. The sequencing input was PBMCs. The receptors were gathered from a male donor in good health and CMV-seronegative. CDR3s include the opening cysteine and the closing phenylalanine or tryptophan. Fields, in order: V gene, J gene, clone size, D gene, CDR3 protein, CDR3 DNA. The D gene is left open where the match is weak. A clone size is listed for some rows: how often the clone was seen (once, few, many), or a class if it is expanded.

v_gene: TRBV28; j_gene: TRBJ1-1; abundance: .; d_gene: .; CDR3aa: CASSSLDTRGTEAFF; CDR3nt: TGTGCCAGCAGTTCCCTGGACACACGAGGCACTGAAGCTTTCTTT
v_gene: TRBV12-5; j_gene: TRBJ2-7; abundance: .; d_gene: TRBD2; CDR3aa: CASGFRGGGPTYEQYF; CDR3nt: TGTGCTAGTGGTTTCCGGGGCGGGGGTCCGACCTACGAGCAGTACTTC
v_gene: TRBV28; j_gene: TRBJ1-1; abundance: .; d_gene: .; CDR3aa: CASSPNSWTPNTEAFF; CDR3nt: TGTGCCAGCAGTCCCAACAGTTGGACACCGAACACTGAAGCTTTCTTT
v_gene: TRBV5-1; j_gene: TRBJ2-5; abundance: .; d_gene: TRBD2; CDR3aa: CASALAGGQETQYF; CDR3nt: TGCGCCAGCGCTCTAGCGGGAGGCCAAGAGACCCAGTACTTC
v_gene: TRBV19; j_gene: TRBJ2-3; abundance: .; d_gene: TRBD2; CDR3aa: CASAAGGPDTQYF; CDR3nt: TGTGCCAGTGCTGCGGGAGGGCCAGATACGCAGTATTTT
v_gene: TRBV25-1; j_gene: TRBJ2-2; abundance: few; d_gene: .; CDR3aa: CASEGYTGELFF; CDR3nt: TGTGCCAGTGAGGGTTACACCGGGGAGCTGTTTTTT
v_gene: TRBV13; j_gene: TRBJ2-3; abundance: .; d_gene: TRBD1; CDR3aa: CASSHNRGLSTDTQYF; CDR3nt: TGTGCCAGCAGCCACAACAGGGGGCTAAGTACAGATACGCAGTATTTT
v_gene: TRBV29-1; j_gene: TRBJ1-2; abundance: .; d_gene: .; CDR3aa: CSVEDQGGDYGYTF; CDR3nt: TGCAGCGTTGAAGATCAAGGGGGGGACTATGGCTACACCTTC
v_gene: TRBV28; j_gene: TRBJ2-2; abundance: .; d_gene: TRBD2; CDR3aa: CASNGGLGTGELFF; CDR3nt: TGTGCCAGCAACGGGGGGTTGGGAACCGGGGAGCTGTTTTTT
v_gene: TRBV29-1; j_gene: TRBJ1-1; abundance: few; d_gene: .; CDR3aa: CSVDGTPNTEAFF; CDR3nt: TGCAGCGTGGACGGGACACCTAACACTGAAGCTTTCTTT
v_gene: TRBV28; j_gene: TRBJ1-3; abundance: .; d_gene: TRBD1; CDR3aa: CASSWDRAGNTIYF; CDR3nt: TGTGCCAGCAGCTGGGACAGGGCCGGAAACACCATATATTTT
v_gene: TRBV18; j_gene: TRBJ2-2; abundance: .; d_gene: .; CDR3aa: CASSPLSANTGELFF; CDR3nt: TGTGCCAGCTCACCACTCAGTGCGAACACCGGGGAGCTGTTTTTT
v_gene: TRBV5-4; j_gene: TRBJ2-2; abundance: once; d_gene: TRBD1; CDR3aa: CASSVDRAINTGELFF; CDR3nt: TGTGCCAGCAGCGTCGACAGGGCGATTAACACCGGGGAGCTGTTTTTT
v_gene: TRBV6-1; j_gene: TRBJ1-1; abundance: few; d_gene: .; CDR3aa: CASSEWPTEAFF; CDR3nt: TGTGCCAGCAGTGAGTGGCCCACTGAAGCTTTCTTT
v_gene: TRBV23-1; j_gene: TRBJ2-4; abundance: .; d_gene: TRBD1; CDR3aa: CASSQVTGGQGRNKNIQYF; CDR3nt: TGCGCCAGCAGTCAAGTTACAGGGGGCCAGGGACGTAACAAAAACATTCAGTACTTC
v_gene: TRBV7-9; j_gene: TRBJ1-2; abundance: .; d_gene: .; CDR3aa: CASSLDSAADHGYTF; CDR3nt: TGTGCCAGCAGCTTAGATTCAGCGGCAGACCATGGCTACACCTTC
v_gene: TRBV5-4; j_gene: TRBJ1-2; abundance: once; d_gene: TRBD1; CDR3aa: CASRSGTESLRNYGYTF; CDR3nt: TGTGCCAGCAGATCCGGGACAGAAAGCCTAAGGAACTATGGCTACACCTTC
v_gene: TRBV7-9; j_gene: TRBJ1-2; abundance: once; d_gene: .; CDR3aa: CSTGSGIFGYTF; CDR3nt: TGTTCCACGGGGTCCGGTATCTTTGGCTACACCTTC
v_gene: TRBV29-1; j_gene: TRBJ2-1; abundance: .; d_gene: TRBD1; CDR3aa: CSGSRQGSGNEQFF; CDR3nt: TGCAGCGGATCCCGACAGGGGTCGGGGAATGAGCAGTTCTTC
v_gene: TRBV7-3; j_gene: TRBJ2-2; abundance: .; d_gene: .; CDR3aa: CASSLGSWNTGELFF; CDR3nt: TGTGCCAGCAGCCTAGGGAGTTGGAACACCGGGGAGCTGTTTTTT
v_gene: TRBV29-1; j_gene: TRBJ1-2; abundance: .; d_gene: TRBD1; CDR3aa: CSVGQGDYGYPF; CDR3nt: TGCAGCGTTGGACAGGGGGACTATGGCTACCCCTTC
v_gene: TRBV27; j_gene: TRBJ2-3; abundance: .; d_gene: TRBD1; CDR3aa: CASSHRGDTDTQYF; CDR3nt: TGTGCCAGTAGTCACAGGGGCGACACAGATACGCAGTATTTT
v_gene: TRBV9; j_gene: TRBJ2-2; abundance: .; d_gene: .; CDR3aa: CASSVGAGNTGELFF; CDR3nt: TGTGCCAGCAGCGTAGGGGCGGGGAACACCGGGGAGCTGTTTTTT
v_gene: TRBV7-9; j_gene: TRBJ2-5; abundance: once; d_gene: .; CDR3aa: CASRPGLGGTQYF; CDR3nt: TGTGCCAGCAGGCCCGGGCTCGGGGGGACCCAGTACTTC
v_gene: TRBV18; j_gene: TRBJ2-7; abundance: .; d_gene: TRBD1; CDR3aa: CASSPGVDRGYEQYF; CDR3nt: TGTGCCAGCTCACCGGGCGTGGACAGGGGCTACGAGCAGTACTTC
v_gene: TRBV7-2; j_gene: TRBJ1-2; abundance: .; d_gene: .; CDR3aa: CASSLEQEPYGYTF; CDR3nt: TGTGCCAGCAGCTTGGAACAGGAGCCCTATGGCTACACCTTC